This TCR beta chain was retrieved from a study of shared T cell receptors in the human thymus. TCRdb keeps only in-frame clones here, not all; method: immunoSEQ multiplex PCR. The sample includes fewer than 700,000 clones, 70% to 90% seen only once; the top ten take 0.0085% to 0.012%. With 5 bases clipped from V and 7 bases from J, the junction kept 10 bases outside the gene matches. From germline, CDR1 is SQVTM and CDR2 ANQGSEA. The CDR3 totals 14 residues. The data also belong to a second study, concerning human thymus T cells. That study reports: Thymus was obtained from resections taken during corrective heart surgery.

Sequencing was performed on thymocytes. The gene calls are TRBV29-1 and TRBJ2-2, with TRBD1 matching over 7 bases. The clonotype was recovered from a boy younger than two with a congenital heart defect. This CDR3 is CSVLQGPKGGELFF. The CDR3 DNA is TGCAGCGTTTTACAGGGGCCTAAGGGCGGGGAGCTGTTTTTT.